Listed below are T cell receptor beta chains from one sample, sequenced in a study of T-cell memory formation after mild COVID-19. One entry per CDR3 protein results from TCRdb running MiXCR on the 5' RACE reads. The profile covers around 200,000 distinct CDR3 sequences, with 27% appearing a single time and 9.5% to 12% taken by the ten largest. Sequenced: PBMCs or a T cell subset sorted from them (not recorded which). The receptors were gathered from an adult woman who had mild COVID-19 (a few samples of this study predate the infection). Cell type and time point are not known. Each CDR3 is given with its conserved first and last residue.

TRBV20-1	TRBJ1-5	CSAYIGGAGDNQPQHF
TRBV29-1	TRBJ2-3	CSVRGQESTDTQYF
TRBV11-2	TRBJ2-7	CASSLSRSFYEQYF
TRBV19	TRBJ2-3	CASSRTGSADTQYF
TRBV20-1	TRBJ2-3	CSAPGVGAGGLDTQYF
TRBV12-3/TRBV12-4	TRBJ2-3	CASSFGLAASTDTQYF
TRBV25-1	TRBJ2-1	CASSGTPPGEQFF
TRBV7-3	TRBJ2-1	CASSAGTTEQFF
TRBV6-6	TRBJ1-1	CASSWNGNTEAFF
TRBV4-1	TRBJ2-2	CASSPIIGTGELFF
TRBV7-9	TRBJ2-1	CASSLVASGRAGEQFF
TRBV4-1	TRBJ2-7	CASSQLSMHAYEQYF
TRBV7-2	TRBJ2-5	CASSFAGGGETQYF
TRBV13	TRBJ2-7	CASSGTGGEQYF
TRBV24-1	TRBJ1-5	CATSDSGVRQPQHF
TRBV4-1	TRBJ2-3	CASSQWGGADTQYF
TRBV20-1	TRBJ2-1	CSAIGTSGRSYNEQFF
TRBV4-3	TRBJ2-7	CASSQDWTSGSGSYEQYF
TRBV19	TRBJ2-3	CASSIRDGSADTQYF
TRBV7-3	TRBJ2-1	CASSLGTGVEQFF
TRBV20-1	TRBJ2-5	CSARSRDRVETQYF
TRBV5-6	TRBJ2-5	CASSLGARWGETQYF
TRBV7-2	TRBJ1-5	CASSLVAGNSNQPQHF
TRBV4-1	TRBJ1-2	CASSHRGGGYTF
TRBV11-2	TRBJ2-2	CASSSPSGRITGELFF
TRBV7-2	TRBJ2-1	CASSLVPYNEQFF
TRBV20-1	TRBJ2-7	CSARAVGKSSYEQYF
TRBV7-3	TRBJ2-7	CASSLTGAREQYF
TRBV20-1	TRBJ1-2	CSARAGTGNYGYTF
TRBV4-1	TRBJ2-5	CASSQRSGGLETQYF
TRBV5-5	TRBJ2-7	CASSLELYEQYF
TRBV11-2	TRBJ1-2	CASSPTNFGRDRVTNYGYTF
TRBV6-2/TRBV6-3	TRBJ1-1	CASTGGGSTEAFF
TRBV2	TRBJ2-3	CASSRRSSQGDTQYF
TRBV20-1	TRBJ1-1	CSAPDRGREAFF
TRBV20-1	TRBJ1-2	CSAPDRRYGYTF
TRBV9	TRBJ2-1	CASSVAGGGAYEQFF
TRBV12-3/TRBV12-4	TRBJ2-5	CASRTSETQYF
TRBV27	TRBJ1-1	CASGVGHNTEAFF
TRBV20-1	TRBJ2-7	CSAREGGTLDPHEQYF
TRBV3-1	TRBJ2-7	CASSQDGGHVVPSEQYF
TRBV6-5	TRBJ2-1	CASTGGTSYNEQFF
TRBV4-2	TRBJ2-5	CASSQVLLAGGETQYF
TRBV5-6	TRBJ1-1	CASRDRANTEAFF
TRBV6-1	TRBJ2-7	CASSVTGKRYEQYF
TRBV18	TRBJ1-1	CASSPQDRGGAFF
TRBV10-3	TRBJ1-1	CASEPGQQNTEAFF
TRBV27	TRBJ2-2	CASSHRGVQGTGELFF
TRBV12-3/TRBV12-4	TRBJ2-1	CASSLRTSGSNEQFF
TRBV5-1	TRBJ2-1	CASSLPASGGPFSSYNEQFF
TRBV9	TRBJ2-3	CASSVTSDGPTDTQYF
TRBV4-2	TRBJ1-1	CASSPWGTEAFF
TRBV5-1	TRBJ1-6	CASRRGTGSSYNSPLHF